A single sample is the source of the 2 T cell receptor beta chains below, sequenced in a study of T cell responses to AZD1222 COVID-19 vaccine (dated by TCRdb to the early 2020s). The sample's time point label is to be understood as: baseline before first vaccination. The library came from the immunoSEQ multiplex PCR assay. Drawn from immuneACCESS, this table holds only the in-frame rearrangements with V and J called that TCRdb kept. Clones are partly lost; checked studies trace under half to an unresolved V gene and leave the rest unexplained. This sample comprises about 160,000 clones, 80% to 90% of them detected only once. Together, the top ten hold about 6.9% of the sample. Material: peripheral blood, obtained on day 0 of AZD1222 vaccination. Receptor source: an adult in good health.

The rearrangement uses TRBV6-2 or TRBV6-3 and TRBJ2-1; D uncertain. V gave up 2 bases and J gave up 3 bases, with 5 bases separating them. The CDR3 covers 13 residues. From germline, CDR1 is MNHEY and CDR2 SVGEGT. The CDR3 loop is CASSYGHYNEQFF. Here the CDR3 DNA reads TGTGCCAGCAGTTACGGGCACTACAATGAGCAGTTCTTC.

CDR3 DNA: TGCGCCAGCAGCCAAATCCGCAGCGGGGGTGAGCAGTTCTTC. This encodes CASSQIRSGGEQFF. The V gene is TRBV4-1, the J gene TRBJ2-1; 8 nucleotides line up with TRBD2. CDR1 is MGHRA, CDR2 YSYEKL, per germline. V was pared by 2 bases and J by 9 bases, with 6 bases of the junction left unmatched. This CDR3 has 14 residues.